One sample yielded the 32 T cell receptor beta chains listed below, sequenced in a study of blood T cell repertoires in COVID-19. Clones were sequenced by immunoSEQ multiplex PCR, and TCRdb holds only the in-frame ones, with some missing. Of some 300,000 clones in the sample, roughly nine tenths were seen once. Sequencing used PBMCs or T cells enriched from blood (not recorded which). The receptor set was obtained from a young woman who had recovered from COVID-19.

About this clone: The sample holds other DNA sequences that translate to the same CDR3. The gene calls are TRBV5-8 and TRBJ1-2, with D perhaps matching TRBD1 (5 bases). The germline V gene encodes CDR1 SGHTS and CDR2 YDEGEE. The CDR3 has 13 residues. The V end was cut by 3 bases, the J end by 5 bases, with 11 bases between. This chain's CDR3 is CASSSTGVYGYTF. DNA of the CDR3: TGTGCCAGCAGCTCCACGGGGGTATATGGCTACACCTTC.

The CDR3 spells CATSDPGTGGNTIYF. The CDR3 nucleotides read TGTGCCACCAGTGATCCTGGGACAGGGGGAAACACCATATATTTT. The rearrangement uses TRBV24-1 and TRBJ1-3, with 9 bases fitting TRBD1. V lost 3 bases, J lost 4 bases, and 3 bases stayed unmatched. The germline gives CDR1 KGHDR, CDR2 SFDVKD. The CDR3 spans 15 residues.

The V and J genes are TRBV5-4 and TRBJ1-1; 7 bases map to TRBD1. The junction had 3 bases not matched to a gene; V was cut back by 0 bases and J by 1 base. This CDR3 is built from 15 residues. CDR1 and CDR2 (germline): SGHNT, YYREEE (reference sequence). CDR3 amino acids: CASSLGGGKNTEAFF. The CDR3 coding sequence is TGTGCCAGCAGCTTGGGAGGGGGCAAGAACACTGAAGCTTTCTTT. Together with reference TRBV5-4 and TRBJ1-1, the CDR3 gives the full variable domain: ETGVTQSPTHLIKTRGQQVTLRCSSQSGHNTVSWYQQALGQGPQFIFQYYREEENGRGNFPPRFSGLQFPNYSSELNVNALELDDSALYLCASSLGGGKNTEAFFGQGTRLTVV.

This clone was recorded once. V gene TRBV15 combines with J gene TRBJ2-1; 9 bases fit TRBD2. After removal of 6 bases from V and 4 bases from J, the junction contained 7 bases not matched to a gene. Looked up from germline, CDR1 is LNHNV and CDR2 is YYDKDF (reference sequence). CDR3 size: 15 residues. The CDR3 coding sequence is TGTGCCACCAGGAAAGCGGGGGGCTCGTACAATGAGCAGTTCTTC. As protein: CATRKAGGSYNEQFF.

The table lists this clone with a few counts. The chain has TRBV19 and TRBJ1-5; TRBD1 matches at 7 bases. V gave up 8 bases and J gave up 2 bases; unmatched junction bases: 9. There are 15 residues in the CDR3. Germline CDR1 and CDR2: LNHDA and SQIVND (reference sequence). CDR3 DNA: TGTGCCAGTGAACCAGACAGGGAGCGCAATCAGCCCCAGCATTTT. Its protein product is CASEPDRERNQPQHF.

In regard to this clone: The same CDR3 is also encoded by other DNA sequences in this sample. The chain uses TRBV18 and TRBJ2-7; 8 positions agree with TRBD2. The trim removed 6 bases at V and 2 bases at J, leaving 0 bases unmatched. Germline V gene data show CDR1 as KGHSH and CDR2 as LQKENI. This CDR3 region has 12 residues. The CDR3 loop is CASSGGAYEQYF. In DNA form, the CDR3 reads TGTGCCAGCTCCGGGGGGGCCTACGAGCAGTACTTC. The whole variable domain, remainder taken from reference TRBV18 and TRBJ2-7, is NAGVMQNPRHLVRRRGQEARLRCSPMKGHSHVYWYRQLPEEGLKFMVYLQKENIIDESGMPKERFSAEFPKEGPSILRIQQVVRGDSAAYFCASSGGAYEQYFGPGTRLTVT.

This clone was found once. The chain carries TRBV7-6 and TRBJ2-2, with 7 positions matching TRBD2. The V and J ends lost 7 bases and 0 bases, in that order; junction bases with no gene match: 14. Germline-derived CDR1 and CDR2 are SGHVS and FNYEAQ. The CDR3 extends over 18 amino acids. The CDR3 sequence is CASTHLAAAGTNTGELFF. The CDR3 DNA is TGTGCCAGCACCCACCTGGCTGCAGCGGGGACGAACACCGGGGAGCTGTTTTTT. The whole variable domain, remainder taken from reference TRBV7-6 and TRBJ2-2, is GAGVSQSPRYKVTKRGQDVALRCDPISGHVSLYWYRQALGQGPEFLTYFNYEAQQDKSGLPNDRFSAERPEGSISTLTIQRTEQRDSAMYRCASTHLAAAGTNTGELFFGEGSRLTVL.

The chain combines TRBV9 with TRBJ2-6, with 8 bases that match TRBD1. The CDR3 length is 18 residues. The junction had 9 bases not matched to a gene; V was cut back by 0 bases and J by 4 bases. The germline V gene has CDR1 SGDLS and CDR2 YYNGEE. This chain's CDR3 is CASSVALTGGSGANVLTF. As DNA, the CDR3 is TGTGCCAGCAGCGTAGCCTTAACAGGGGGTTCCGGGGCCAACGTCCTGACTTTC.

The chain has TRBV28 and TRBJ1-6, with 7 bases fitting TRBD1. V lost 7 bases to trimming and J lost 6 bases; unmatched junction nucleotides: 6. The CDR3 is 14 amino acids. Germline CDR1 is MDHEN and CDR2 is SYDVKM. The CDR3 region is CASKPGQINSPLHF. The CDR3 coding sequence is TGTGCCAGCAAGCCGGGACAGATTAATTCACCCCTCCACTTT. Full variable domain (remainder filled in from reference TRBV28 and TRBJ1-6): DVKVTQSSRYLVKRTGEKVFLECVQDMDHENMFWYRQDPGLGLRLIYFSYDVKMKEKGDIPEGYSVSREKKERFSLILESASTNQTSMYLCASKPGQINSPLHFGNGTRLTVT.

The chain is built from TRBV5-1 and TRBJ1-2, with D perhaps matching TRBD1 (6 bases). The germline V gene has CDR1 SGHRS and CDR2 YFSETQ. The CDR3 runs 17 residues. V was trimmed by 4 bases and J by 4 bases, leaving 23 bases between them. CDR3 nucleotide sequence: TGCGCCAGCAGCACTGACGGCATGGCAGGGGAGGGCTATGGCTACACCTTC. This encodes CASSTDGMAGEGYGYTF.

The J gene is TRBJ1-5, the V gene TRBV11-3, with 7 bases aligning to TRBD1. V was pared by 0 bases and J by 3 bases, with 8 bases of the junction left unmatched. The CDR3 totals 17 residues. The germline gives CDR1 SGHNT, CDR2 YENEEA. The CDR3 reads CASSLDDREGVNQPQHF. DNA of the CDR3: TGTGCCAGCAGCTTAGATGACAGGGAAGGGGTCAATCAGCCCCAGCATTTT.

The chain carries TRBV6-1 and TRBJ1-1; D remains unclear. CDR3 length: 13 amino acids. Germline V gene lookup returns CDR1 MNHNS and CDR2 SASEGT. The V end was cut by 2 bases, the J end by 4 bases, with 8 bases between. The CDR3 nucleotides are TGTGCCAGCAGTGAAACCCGGGGCACTGAAGCTTTCTTT. Amino acid sequence: CASSETRGTEAFF.

The chain employs TRBV28 and TRBJ1-2; the match to TRBD1 covers 9 bases. V shed 4 bases and J 8 bases; nucleotides not matched to a gene: 11. CDR1 is MDHEN, CDR2 SYDVKM, per germline. The CDR3 is made up of 15 amino acids. For the CDR3, the DNA is TGTGCCAGCAGTTCCCTCTCCGGACAGGGGTACGGCTACACCTTC. It yields the protein CASSSLSGQGYGYTF.

This clone was seen only once. The chain joins TRBV7-6 to TRBJ1-4; 8 nucleotides align to TRBD1. Germline CDR1 reads SGHVS; CDR2 reads FNYEAQ. The CDR3 contains 15 residues. The trim removed 5 bases at V and 7 bases at J, leaving 9 bases unmatched. The CDR3 spells CASSRRTGKAEKLFF. CDR3 sequence (DNA): TGTGCCAGCAGCAGAAGGACAGGGAAGGCTGAAAAACTGTTTTTT. The full variable domain, completed using reference TRBV7-6 and TRBJ1-4, is GAGVSQSPRYKVTKRGQDVALRCDPISGHVSLYWYRQALGQGPEFLTYFNYEAQQDKSGLPNDRFSAERPEGSISTLTIQRTEQRDSAMYRCASSRRTGKAEKLFFGSGTQLSVL.

The V call is TRBV30, the J call TRBJ1-5; D is unclear. The CDR3 sequence is 12 residues long. With 5 bases removed from V and 4 bases from J, the gap between germline ends came to 9 bases. CDR1 and CDR2 from the germline V gene are GTSNPN and SVGIG (reference sequence). CDR3 region: CAWSTGNQPQHF. The CDR3 DNA sequence: TGTGCCTGGTCCACGGGGAATCAGCCCCAGCATTTT.

This chain links TRBV28 with TRBJ2-1; TRBD1 aligns across 7 bases. Per the germline V gene, CDR1 is MDHEN and CDR2 is SYDVKM. The CDR3 runs 16 residues. Trimming removed 3 bases from V and 4 bases from J; junction bases left unmatched: 9. The CDR3 DNA is TGTGCCAGCAGTTTCCCTGGGACAGTCCCTTACAATGAGCAGTTCTTC. This encodes CASSFPGTVPYNEQFF. The full variable domain, its missing parts supplied by reference TRBV28 and TRBJ2-1, is DVKVTQSSRYLVKRTGEKVFLECVQDMDHENMFWYRQDPGLGLRLIYFSYDVKMKEKGDIPEGYSVSREKKERFSLILESASTNQTSMYLCASSFPGTVPYNEQFFGPGTRLTVL.

V gene TRBV3-1 (or the pseudogene TRBV3-2) combines with J gene TRBJ1-2; possible D gene TRBD1, 6 bases. The CDR3 extends over 14 amino acids. The ends were cut back, 4 bases at V and 4 bases at J, with 13 bases in the middle. Germline lookup yields CDR1 LGHDT and CDR2 YNNKEL (reference sequence). CDR3 protein: CASSLQGTVYGYTF. CDR3 in DNA: TGTGCCAGCAGCCTCCAGGGGACCGTCTATGGCTACACCTTC.

CDR3: CASEDRSSYEQYF. The CDR3 DNA reads TGTGCCAGCGAGGACAGGAGCTCCTACGAGCAGTACTTC. The chain couples TRBV6-5 to TRBJ2-7, with 7 bases that match TRBD1. With V trimmed by 8 bases and J by 0 bases, 4 bases remained unmatched. In germline, CDR1 is MNHEY, CDR2 SVGAGI. The CDR3 runs 13 residues.

This chain uses TRBV19 with TRBJ2-7; D perhaps matches TRBD2 (6 bases). The germline V gene encodes CDR1 LNHDA and CDR2 SQIVND (reference sequence). V shed 5 bases and J shed 2 bases, with 16 bases lying between them. The CDR3 has 15 amino acids. The CDR3 sequence: CASSPTMGEAYEQYF. CDR3 sequence (DNA): TGTGCCAGTAGTCCAACCATGGGGGAGGCCTACGAGCAGTACTTC.

The V call is TRBV7-9, the J call TRBJ1-4; TRBD1 is a possible D gene (5 bases). This CDR3 is built from 15 residues. V shed 3 bases and J shed 7 bases, with 15 bases lying between them. Germline V gene sequence: CDR1 SEHNR, CDR2 FQNEAQ (reference sequence). For the CDR3, the DNA is TGTGCCAGCAGCTTCCCGGGGGGTCCTGGTGAAAAACTGTTTTTT. It yields the protein CASSFPGGPGEKLFF.

This chain joins TRBV4-3 and TRBJ2-7; TRBD1 matches 8 bases. V shed 5 bases, J shed 6 bases, and the junction held 6 bases outside the gene matches. The CDR3 sequence is 13 residues long. The germline gives CDR1 LGHNA, CDR2 YSLEER. The CDR3 bases are TGCGCCAGCAGCGTCCACAGGGGGAGCGAGCAGTACTTC. Translating it yields CASSVHRGSEQYF.

The table lists this clone with a few counts. This sequence joins TRBV11-2 and TRBJ2-1, with 8 bases identical to TRBD2. The V segment lost 0 bases and the J segment 12 bases; nucleotides outside the gene matches: 10. This CDR3 has 15 residues. Looked up from germline, CDR1 is SGHAT and CDR2 is FQNNGV. The CDR3 DNA follows: TGTGCCAGCAGCTTAGAGCGGGGGGCGGAGGGAGGGCAGTTCTTC. This encodes CASSLERGAEGGQFF. Supplemented by reference TRBV11-2 and TRBJ2-1, the full variable domain reads EAGVAQSPRYKIIEKRQSVAFWCNPISGHATLYWYQQILGQGPKLLIQFQNNGVVDDSQLPKDRFSAERLKGVDSTLKIQPAKLEDSAVYLCASSLERGAEGGQFFGPGTRLTVL.

This clone appeared a few times. The chain couples TRBV9 to TRBJ2-7; TRBD2 agrees at 8 bases. This CDR3 contains 16 residues. Germline-derived CDR1 and CDR2 are SGDLS and YYNGEE. Trimming at V came to 4 bases and at J to 0 bases, leaving 9 bases not matched to a gene. The DNA of the CDR3 is TGTGCCAGCAGCCCGGGGGGGGGCGATAGCTCCTACGAGCAGTACTTC. Its protein product is CASSPGGGDSSYEQYF.

V gene TRBV5-1 combines with J gene TRBJ2-1; D uncertain. Germline CDR1 and CDR2: SGHRS and YFSETQ. The CDR3 length is 17 residues. The ends were cut back, 0 bases at V and 3 bases at J, with 16 bases in the middle. CDR3 sequence reads: CASSLAGVVALYNEQFF. In nucleotides, the CDR3 is TGCGCCAGCAGCTTGGCAGGCGTGGTCGCCCTCTACAATGAGCAGTTCTTC. The whole variable domain, filled in from reference TRBV5-1 and TRBJ2-1, reads KAGVTQTPRYLIKTRGQQVTLSCSPISGHRSVSWYQQTPGQGLQFLFEYFSETQRNKGNFPGRFSGRQFSNSRSEMNVSTLELGDSALYLCASSLAGVVALYNEQFFGPGTRLTVL.

The V and J genes are TRBV3-1 (or the pseudogene TRBV3-2) and TRBJ1-5, with 9 bases fitting TRBD1. The CDR3 contains 16 residues. Germline assignment: CDR1 LGHDT and CDR2 YNNKEL (reference sequence). Trimming removed 3 bases from V and 10 bases from J; junction bases left unmatched: 13. This CDR3 reads CASSQGQGPQGGPQHF. The CDR3 DNA is TGTGCCAGCAGCCAGGGACAGGGCCCACAGGGCGGTCCCCAGCATTTT.

The DNA of the CDR3 is TGCGCCAGCAGTGAGGGGGCCGGGTCACCCCTCCACTTT. This sequence encodes CASSEGAGSPLHF. This chain connects TRBV10-1 to TRBJ1-6, with D possibly matching TRBD1 (5 bases). Germline values: CDR1 WNHNN, CDR2 SYGVQD (reference sequence). The CDR3 covers 13 residues. V shed 2 bases and J shed 10 bases, with 9 bases lying between them.

J is TRBJ2-2 and V is TRBV5-4; TRBD1 matches at 7 bases. Germline loops: CDR1 SGHNT, CDR2 YYREEE (reference sequence). This CDR3 contains 15 residues. V was pared by 5 bases and J by 4 bases, with 8 bases of the junction left unmatched. For the CDR3, the DNA is TGTGCCAGCAGTTCACCGGGACAGCCCACCGGGGAGCTGTTTTTT. The encoded protein is CASSSPGQPTGELFF.

The table lists this clone with a count of one. The chain couples TRBV6-5 to TRBJ1-5, with a weak D call TRBD1 (5 bases). CDR3 length equals 15 residues. V was cut by 6 bases and J by 1 base, with 13 bases left in between. Germline-derived CDR1 and CDR2 are MNHEY and SVGAGI. CDR3 sequence (DNA): TGTGCCAGCAGAAGGGGAGGAGAAAGCAATCAGCCCCAGCATTTT. Protein sequence: CASRRGGESNQPQHF.

V and J are TRBV19 and TRBJ2-3; 7 bases fit TRBD1. Germline V gene sequence: CDR1 LNHDA, CDR2 SQIVND (reference sequence). The V segment lost 0 bases and the J segment 4 bases; nucleotides outside the gene matches: 4. The CDR3 has 15 residues. This chain's CDR3 is CASSIEFTGADTQYF. DNA of the CDR3: TGTGCCAGTAGTATAGAGTTTACAGGGGCAGATACGCAGTATTTT.

The rearrangement links TRBV7-9 to TRBJ1-1, with a tentative D call TRBD1 (5 bases). The CDR3 totals 14 residues. Germline V gene sequence: CDR1 SEHNR, CDR2 FQNEAQ (reference sequence). V was clipped by 3 bases and J by 3 bases, with 11 bases between them. The CDR3 sequence is CASSFTTDHTEAFF. The CDR3, as DNA: TGTGCCAGCAGCTTTACGACAGATCACACTGAAGCTTTCTTT.

The rearrangement joins TRBV28 to TRBJ1-2; 7 nucleotides agree with TRBD1. This CDR3 region has 15 residues. The germline V gene encodes CDR1 MDHEN and CDR2 SYDVKM. With 8 bases clipped from V and 4 bases from J, the junction kept 13 bases outside the gene matches. The CDR3 is CASRQAPGQLYGYTF. The CDR3 region has the DNA TGTGCCAGCCGCCAGGCTCCGGGACAGCTCTATGGCTACACCTTC.

As for this clone: The same CDR3 can be traced to other DNA sequences in this sample. J is TRBJ1-5 and V is TRBV18; 8 bases align to TRBD1. The CDR3 runs 13 residues. Germline trimming cut 6 bases from V and 5 bases from J; bases unmatched to any gene: 3. Germline CDR1 is KGHSH and CDR2 is LQKENI. DNA for the CDR3: TGTGCCAGCTCGCCGACAGGGGATCAGCCCCAGCATTTT. The encoded protein is CASSPTGDQPQHF.